The 2 T cell receptor beta chains below come from one sample, sequenced in a study of T cells in Graves' hyperthyroidism and ophthalmopathy. Amplified TCR beta CDR3 regions derived from RNA transcripts. Initially, a first-round RT-PCR of the TCR CDR3 employed the HTBI primer set. Each CDR3 protein is one row after TCRdb ran MiXCR on the multiplex PCR reads. The sample contains under 450,000 distinct CDR3 sequences, around 14% of which appear only once. Sequences were obtained from blood. The receptor set was obtained from a woman under 30 with Graves' hyperthyroidism.

This clonotype was seen at least ten times. The gene calls are TRBV5-1 and TRBJ2-6, with D unresolved. Germline CDR1 reads SGHRS; CDR2 reads YFSETQ. The CDR3 is 15 residues long. Trimming shortened V by 3 bases and J by 0 bases, and 7 bases separated the two germline ends. The CDR3 coding sequence is TGCGCCAGCAGCTCAACCGACTCTGGGGCCAACGTCCTGACTTTC. Translation: CASSSTDSGANVLTF.

This clonotype has ten or more counts. This chain uses TRBV12-5 with TRBJ1-1; no firm D call. The V gene's germline CDR1 is LGHNT and CDR2 FRNRAP. The CDR3 loop spans 13 amino acids. Trimming pared 1 base from V and 0 bases from J, leaving 3 bases between. The DNA for the CDR3 is TGTGCTAGTGGTTTGGGGTTGAACACTGAAGCTTTCTTT. Translating it yields CASGLGLNTEAFF.